This TCR beta chain was observed in a study of T cell responses to AZD1222 COVID-19 vaccine. Study-level results: There were repertoire samples only from the period after the peak T cell response. CD4 TCRs covered the whole spike, strongest at regions 160-218 and 743-854. Donors were chiefly white British, with a greater number of females, and clonal diversity was perhaps underestimated. Spike-specific TCR breadth and depth went up after people got two AZD1222 doses.

Germline lookup yields CDR1 DFQATT and CDR2 SNEGSKA (reference sequence). The CDR3 length is 8 residues. Trimming cost V 3 bases and J 10 bases, with 1 base left between them. Profiled with immunoSEQ multiplex PCR; TCRdb holds only in-frame clones, not every one. The sample gives roughly 170,000 clones, about nine tenths of which show up once; over 1.5% is in the top ten. With respect to this clone: Its specificity is not known.

Sequencing used peripheral blood, obtained on day 0 of AZD1222 vaccination. The chain employs TRBV20-1 and TRBJ2-1; no definite D call. The TCR was taken from an adult in good health. The CDR3 region has the DNA TGCAGTGCTAGCGAGCAGTTCTTC. Residues: CSASEQFF.